The table lists the clone carrying this T cell receptor (beta chain) with a few counts. The entry originates in a study of blood T cell repertoires in COVID-19. Turning to the study itself: Sources were T cells, B-cell-depleted T cells, or PBMCs; the material itself was cDNA or gDNA.

Trimming removed 4 bases from V and 3 bases from J, with 14 bases in between. From germline, CDR1 is SGDLS and CDR2 YYNGEE. The CDR3 sequence is 14 residues long. The assay was immunoSEQ multiplex PCR, and TCRdb's table has in-frame clones only and misses some. Of roughly 31,000 clones detected, 80% to 90% appear once; the ten largest clones hold roughly 9.1%. Input material: peripheral blood. The origin of this receptor is a man aged 55 to 70 with acute or convalescent COVID-19. The chain is built from TRBV9 and TRBJ2-7; D not resolved. CDR3 nucleotide sequence: TGTGCCAGCAGCCCCAGACACGAAGACTACGAGCAGTACTTC. Translation: CASSPRHEDYEQYF.